The 7 T cell receptor beta chains below were found in one sample sequenced in a study of T cells in localized non-small cell lung cancer (dated by TCRdb to 2018 to 2021). Library prep was done by the immunoSEQ multiplex PCR assay. Here the immuneACCESS table is served through TCRdb, limited to in-frame sequences with V and J called. Missing clones are a known gap in these copies; in checked studies unresolved V genes cover under half, and the rest lacks a known reason. This sample holds over 1,000 clones; around 25% were observed only once. The ten largest account for less than 15% of the sample. The sample was normal lung tissue next to the tumor, taken before any cancer treatment. All receptors come from a woman aged 40 to 75 with stage I squamous cell lung carcinoma.

The chain carries TRBV28 and TRBJ2-1; a possible D gene is TRBD1 (6 bases). Trimming took 6 bases from V and 1 from J, leaving 13 bases between them. Germline CDR1 reads MDHEN; CDR2 reads SYDVKM. The CDR3 has 15 residues. The CDR3, as DNA: TGTGCCAGCAGCGCCGGACAGTTTTCCTACAATGAGCAGTTCTTC. Protein product: CASSAGQFSYNEQFF.

This clone was picked up a small number of times. The chain joins TRBV19 to TRBJ2-7; TRBD1 matches at 8 bases. The CDR3 loop spans 14 amino acids. Germline CDR1 is LNHDA and CDR2 is SQIVND (reference sequence). The ends lost 4 bases at V and 5 bases at J; junction bases unmatched: 7. In nucleotides, the CDR3 is TGTGCCAGTAGTAAGGACAGGGCAAACGACGAGCAGTACTTC. It encodes CASSKDRANDEQYF.

V gene TRBV18 combines with J gene TRBJ1-2; 8 bases align to TRBD1. The CDR3 has 15 residues. Germline V CDR1 and CDR2: KGHSH, LQKENI. V lost 6 bases, J lost 3 bases, and 9 bases stayed unmatched. CDR3 sequence reads: CASSGQGATDYGYTF. The CDR3 coding sequence is TGTGCCAGCTCCGGTCAGGGGGCCACGGACTATGGCTACACCTTC.

The rearrangement links TRBV6-8 to TRBJ1-1; no firm D call. The germline V gene has CDR1 MNHGY and CDR2 SAAAGT. This CDR3 region has 12 residues. V shed 7 bases and J shed 0 bases, with 6 bases lying between them. CDR3 in DNA: TGTGCCAGCACCTCTATGAACACTGAAGCTTTCTTT. The encoded protein is CASTSMNTEAFF.

This clone has just a few counts. The chain recombines TRBV10-3 with TRBJ2-3, with 7 bases lining up with TRBD2. The ends lost 5 bases at V and 0 bases at J; junction bases unmatched: 8. The CDR3 is 16 amino acids. The germline gives CDR1 ENHRY, CDR2 SYGVKD. The CDR3, as DNA: TGTGCCATCAGTCCCGGAGCGGGGATTAGCACAGATACGCAGTATTTT. As protein: CAISPGAGISTDTQYF.

V and J are TRBV10-2 and TRBJ2-3; 10 bases agree with TRBD2. The V gene end was trimmed by 6 bases and the J gene end by 2 bases; junction bases not matched to a gene: 5. The CDR3 spans 15 residues. Germline assignment: CDR1 WSHSY and CDR2 SAAADI. CDR3 residues: CASSPGTSDTDTQYF. The CDR3 nucleotides are TGCGCCAGCAGCCCCGGGACTAGCGACACAGATACGCAGTATTTT.

The rearrangement links TRBV11-3 to TRBJ2-7; D assignment may be TRBD1 or TRBD2 (5 bases each). The CDR3 length is 14 residues. Between the trimmed V and J ends, which lost 5 bases and 3 bases, there was a span of 14 bases. Per the germline V gene, CDR1 is SGHNT and CDR2 is YENEEA. The chain's CDR3 is CASSPLGRGYEQYF. For the CDR3, the DNA is TGTGCCAGCAGCCCCCTGGGACGCGGCTACGAGCAGTACTTC.